A selection of T cell receptor beta chains follows, all from one sample in a study of blood T cells in healthy people across ages. TCRdb independently ran MiXCR on the 5' RACE reads; one entry per CDR3 protein. The data contain over 600,000 distinct CDR3 sequences, around 43% of them singletons. Sequenced material: blood. The receptors originated from a man older than 75 in good health. Both conserved end residues are part of each CDR3. D genes are given only for firm matches. The size entry is marked missing in some rows and otherwise reads once, few, many or a size class.

J gene: TRBJ2-7; clone size: NA; V gene: TRBV5-5; D gene: NA; CDR3 protein: CASSLGLGINSNEQYF; CDR3 DNA: TGTGCCAGCAGCTTGGGTCTGGGGATTAATTCGAACGAGCAGTACTTC
J gene: TRBJ1-1; clone size: NA; V gene: TRBV6-1; D gene: NA; CDR3 protein: CASTETLNTEAFF; CDR3 DNA: TGTGCCAGCACTGAGACATTGAACACTGAAGCTTTCTTT
J gene: TRBJ2-7; clone size: NA; V gene: TRBV4-1; D gene: NA; CDR3 protein: CASSQIGTGEQYF; CDR3 DNA: TGCGCCAGCAGCCAAATCGGGACGGGAGAGCAGTACTTC
J gene: TRBJ2-1; clone size: NA; V gene: TRBV9; D gene: TRBD2; CDR3 protein: CASSALAGDGNEQFF; CDR3 DNA: TGTGCCAGCAGCGCCCTAGCGGGAGATGGCAATGAGCAGTTCTTC
J gene: TRBJ2-1; clone size: NA; V gene: TRBV29-1; D gene: NA; CDR3 protein: CSVETGTGNEQFF; CDR3 DNA: TGCAGCGTTGAAACGGGAACGGGAAATGAGCAGTTCTTC
J gene: TRBJ2-1; clone size: NA; V gene: TRBV27; D gene: TRBD2; CDR3 protein: CASSLSQGLAGGLYNEQFF; CDR3 DNA: TGTGCCAGCAGTTTGTCGCAGGGACTAGCGGGAGGTCTCTACAATGAGCAGTTCTTC
J gene: TRBJ2-5; clone size: NA; V gene: TRBV10-3; D gene: NA; CDR3 protein: CAISPRLYQETQYF; CDR3 DNA: TGTGCCATCAGCCCTAGACTTTACCAAGAGACCCAGTACTTC
J gene: TRBJ2-3; clone size: NA; V gene: TRBV5-1; D gene: NA; CDR3 protein: CASSPLTGRTDTQYF; CDR3 DNA: TGCGCCAGCAGCCCCTTGACAGGACGCACAGATACGCAGTATTTT
J gene: TRBJ2-5; clone size: NA; V gene: TRBV6-2/TRBV6-3; D gene: TRBD2; CDR3 protein: CASRRTGGASGRSYEQYF; CDR3 DNA: TGTGCCAGCCGCCGGACTGGTGGGGCTAGCGGGAGGTCATATGAGCAGTACTTC
J gene: TRBJ2-3; clone size: many; V gene: TRBV29-1; D gene: NA; CDR3 protein: CSVGWKGSDTQYF; CDR3 DNA: TGCAGCGTTGGGTGGAAGGGATCAGATACGCAGTATTTT
J gene: TRBJ2-7; clone size: few; V gene: TRBV5-6; D gene: NA; CDR3 protein: CASSLMGPYEQYF; CDR3 DNA: TGTGCCAGCAGCCTAATGGGACCCTACGAGCAGTACTTC
J gene: TRBJ1-5; clone size: NA; V gene: TRBV12-3/TRBV12-4; D gene: NA; CDR3 protein: CASRPTGKQPQHF; CDR3 DNA: TGTGCCAGCAGGCCTACAGGGAAACAGCCCCAGCATTTT
J gene: TRBJ2-3; clone size: NA; V gene: TRBV15; D gene: NA; CDR3 protein: CATSRDRLGLDTDTQYF; CDR3 DNA: TGTGCCACCAGCAGAGATCGTCTCGGTCTGGATACAGATACGCAGTATTTT
J gene: TRBJ2-7; clone size: few; V gene: TRBV4-2; D gene: TRBD2; CDR3 protein: CASSQVFTAGVSGQQYF; CDR3 DNA: TGTGCCAGCAGCCAAGTGTTTACAGCGGGAGTAAGTGGGCAGCAGTACTTC
J gene: TRBJ2-3; clone size: NA; V gene: TRBV6-5; D gene: NA; CDR3 protein: CASSTRWDTQYF; CDR3 DNA: TGTGCCAGCAGTACCCGGTGGGATACGCAGTATTTT
J gene: TRBJ2-5; clone size: many; V gene: TRBV5-1; D gene: NA; CDR3 protein: CASAPQGYQETQYF; CDR3 DNA: TGCGCCAGCGCCCCTCAGGGGTACCAAGAGACCCAGTACTTC
J gene: TRBJ2-2; clone size: NA; V gene: TRBV29-1; D gene: TRBD1; CDR3 protein: CSADRDTGELFF; CDR3 DNA: TGCAGCGCTGACAGGGACACCGGGGAGCTGTTTTTT
J gene: TRBJ2-3; clone size: many; V gene: TRBV5-1; D gene: TRBD2; CDR3 protein: CASSPGLAGGITDTQYF; CDR3 DNA: TGCGCCAGCAGCCCAGGACTAGCGGGGGGTATCACAGATACGCAGTATTTT
J gene: TRBJ2-3; clone size: few; V gene: TRBV6-2/TRBV6-3; D gene: TRBD2; CDR3 protein: CASRALAGRLADTQYF; CDR3 DNA: TGTGCCAGCAGAGCCCTAGCGGGGCGGTTGGCAGATACGCAGTATTTT
J gene: TRBJ2-1; clone size: NA; V gene: TRBV29-1; D gene: NA; CDR3 protein: CSASGGTSINEQFF; CDR3 DNA: TGCAGCGCCTCCGGGGGAACCTCAATCAATGAGCAGTTCTTC
J gene: TRBJ2-7; clone size: few; V gene: TRBV5-1; D gene: NA; CDR3 protein: CASSTRTAYEQYF; CDR3 DNA: TGCGCCAGCAGCACGCGTACCGCCTACGAGCAGTACTTC
J gene: TRBJ2-5; clone size: NA; V gene: TRBV3-1; D gene: TRBD2; CDR3 protein: CASSLRAGGRTQYF; CDR3 DNA: TGTGCCAGCAGCCTTAGAGCGGGGGGTCGCACCCAGTACTTC
J gene: TRBJ1-2; clone size: many; V gene: TRBV30; D gene: TRBD1; CDR3 protein: CAWKGQGDYGYTF; CDR3 DNA: TGTGCCTGGAAGGGACAGGGTGATTATGGCTACACCTTC
J gene: TRBJ1-2; clone size: NA; V gene: TRBV7-9; D gene: NA; CDR3 protein: CASSLREQGRNGYTF; CDR3 DNA: TGTGCCAGCAGCTTACGGGAACAGGGTCGCAATGGCTACACCTTC
J gene: TRBJ2-1; clone size: NA; V gene: TRBV7-2; D gene: NA; CDR3 protein: CASSLVREGVGAQFF; CDR3 DNA: TGTGCCAGCAGCTTAGTTCGCGAGGGGGTCGGGGCCCAGTTCTTC
J gene: TRBJ2-7; clone size: few; V gene: TRBV20-1; D gene: NA; CDR3 protein: CSAADGGYEQYF; CDR3 DNA: TGCAGTGCTGCCGACGGGGGCTACGAGCAGTACTTC
J gene: TRBJ2-7; clone size: NA; V gene: TRBV6-2/TRBV6-3; D gene: NA; CDR3 protein: CASSDWTSGEQYF; CDR3 DNA: TGTGCCAGCAGTGACTGGACGTCGGGCGAGCAGTACTTC
J gene: TRBJ2-7; clone size: NA; V gene: TRBV9; D gene: TRBD2; CDR3 protein: CASSVEGAGDYEQYF; CDR3 DNA: TGTGCCAGCAGCGTAGAAGGAGCGGGAGACTACGAGCAGTACTTC
J gene: TRBJ2-5; clone size: few; V gene: TRBV7-2; D gene: NA; CDR3 protein: CASSQISGVGGTQYF; CDR3 DNA: TGTGCCAGCAGCCAAATTTCAGGGGTTGGGGGGACCCAGTACTTC